The 28 T cell receptor beta chains in this list originate from one sample, sequenced in a study of regulatory T cells in long-lasting Graves disease. This sample's time point: newly diagnosed GD, antithyroid drugs for less than 3 months. PBMC-derived RNA was used for the TCR library. The authors built TCR beta libraries using iRepertoire HTBI primers and Arm-PCR of CDR3 regions. TCRdb reanalysed the multiplex PCR reads using MiXCR and keeps one entry per CDR3 protein. The sample lists about 440,000 distinct CDR3 sequences, under 15% seen once, with around 17% in the top ten. The data also belong to a second study, concerning T cells in Graves' hyperthyroidism and ophthalmopathy.

The input for sequencing was peripheral blood mononuclear cells (PBMCs), taken at new diagnosis, from a patient treated with antithyroid drugs. The receptors were gathered from a woman in her twenties or thirties with Graves disease.

V is TRBV2 and J is TRBJ1-4; D may be TRBD1 (5 bases). The CDR3 runs 15 residues. The V and J ends lost 2 bases and 4 bases respectively, with 11 bases between them. The germline V gene has CDR1 SNHLY and CDR2 FYNNEI. For the CDR3, the DNA is TGTGCCAGCAGTGAATCGGGGCGTGTTAATGAAAAACTGTTTTTT. It specifies CASSESGRVNEKLFF.

V and J are TRBV29-1 and TRBJ2-7; possible D gene TRBD1, 5 bases. The CDR3 is 12 residues long. Trimming stripped 4 bases from V and 4 bases from J, with 11 bases between. Germline values: CDR1 SQVTM, CDR2 ANQGSEA. The CDR3, as DNA: TGCAGCGTTGCAGGGTTGAGGTACGAGCAGTACTTC. It encodes CSVAGLRYEQYF.

This clonotype was counted between two and nine times. This chain joins TRBV7-9 and TRBJ1-5, with D maybe TRBD1 (5 bases). Trimming cost V 0 bases and J 5 bases, with 14 bases left between them. Germline lookup yields CDR1 SEHNR and CDR2 FQNEAQ (reference sequence). The CDR3 covers 16 residues. Here the CDR3 reads CASSLAGGGLDQPQHF. CDR3 DNA: TGTGCCAGCAGCTTAGCGGGCGGGGGGTTGGATCAGCCCCAGCATTTT.

This clonotype was observed at least ten times. The chain carries TRBV2 and TRBJ2-5, with D hard to call. The germline V and J ends were trimmed by 2 bases and 4 bases, with 5 bases remaining between them. The length of the CDR3 is 12 residues. Germline values: CDR1 SNHLY, CDR2 FYNNEI. DNA for the CDR3: TGTGCCAGCAGTGAAACCACAGAGACCCAGTACTTC. This codes for CASSETTETQYF.

This clonotype was seen many times. The chain employs TRBV20-1 and TRBJ1-2, with D unresolved. Germline CDR1 reads DFQATT; CDR2 reads SNEGSKA (reference sequence). Trimming left V 3 bases short and J 5 bases short, with 16 bases between. This CDR3 is 14 amino acids long. In DNA, the CDR3 is TGCAGTGCTAGGGACCGGCCCGGGGAGTATGGCTACACCTTC. This encodes CSARDRPGEYGYTF.

This chain connects TRBV6-5 to TRBJ2-3; D is possibly TRBD1 or TRBD2 (5 bases each). V was trimmed by 6 bases and J by 0 bases, leaving 31 bases between them. The CDR3 loop spans 21 amino acids. From germline, CDR1 is MNHEY and CDR2 SVGAGI. CDR3 DNA: TGTGCCAGCAGCTACCTTACCCCGGGACCACCCAACCAGCTCAGCACAGATACGCAGTATTTT. Translation: CASSYLTPGPPNQLSTDTQYF.

This clonotype was seen ten or more times. The CDR3 loop is CASSFSDGLGNEQFF. The CDR3 nucleotides read TGTGCCAGCAGCTTCTCCGACGGGTTGGGTAATGAGCAGTTCTTC. The chain carries TRBV5-5 and TRBJ2-1, with unresolved D. Trimming took 2 bases from V and 7 from J, leaving 16 bases between them. Germline loops: CDR1 SGHKS, CDR2 YYEKEE (reference sequence). The CDR3 extends over 15 amino acids.

In this sample, this clonotype turned up many times. The chain couples TRBV27 to TRBJ2-3; 7 nucleotides line up with TRBD2. Germline V gene lookup returns CDR1 MNHEY and CDR2 SMNVEV (reference sequence). V dropped 6 bases and J dropped 0; count of bases not matched to a gene: 12. The CDR3 totals 17 residues. CDR3 in amino acids: CASRTYRLAASTDTQYF. As DNA, the CDR3 is TGTGCCAGCAGAACGTATAGGCTAGCGGCTAGCACAGATACGCAGTATTTT.

Notes on this clonotype: One base separates it from a far larger clone, so it is likely a read error. This rearrangement joins TRBV7-9 to TRBJ2-3; D gene unclear. The J call may be in error: the DNA end matches TRBJ1-5 better. The length of the CDR3 is 15 residues. Germline-derived CDR1 and CDR2 are SEHNR and FQNEAQ (reference sequence). Here the CDR3 DNA reads TGTGCCAGCAGGTTGGTGGTAGGACTCACAGATACGCAGCATTTT. Translation gives CASRLVVGLTDTQHF.

This chain joins TRBV12-3 or TRBV12-4 and TRBJ1-3, with 7 nucleotides matching TRBD1. CDR3 length equals 13 residues. Losses at the gene ends were 10 bases for V and 0 bases for J; bases not matched to a gene: 3. The DNA for the CDR3 is TGTGCCAACACAGGGGTCTCTGGAAACACCATATATTTT. Encoded protein: CANTGVSGNTIYF.

This clonotype has ten or more counts. The CDR3 reads CASSLQGNTGELFF. CDR3 sequence (DNA): TGTGCCAGCAGCTTACAGGGAAACACCGGGGAGCTGTTTTTT. The gene calls are TRBV7-9 and TRBJ2-2; D possibly corresponds to TRBD1 (5 bases). Looked up from germline, CDR1 is SEHNR and CDR2 is FQNEAQ (reference sequence). V lost 2 bases to trimming and J lost 2 bases, with 6 bases between them. The CDR3 totals 14 residues.

This clonotype occurred many times. This sequence joins TRBV9 and TRBJ2-3; the D is unclear. The V gene lost 0 bases and the J gene lost 4 bases, with 9 bases spanning the gap. This CDR3 has 14 residues. CDR1 is SGDLS, CDR2 YYNGEE, per germline. CDR3 bases: TGTGCCAGCAGCGTAGGCCCCCCTCCAGATACGCAGTATTTT. It translates to CASSVGPPPDTQYF.

This clonotype was observed at least ten times. The genes are TRBV7-8 and TRBJ2-1; TRBD2 matches 8 bases. The CDR3 is 15 residues long. Trimming took 6 bases from V and 9 from J; bases not matched to a gene: 13. Germline loops: CDR1 SGHVS, CDR2 FQNEAQ. The CDR3 sequence: CASRPPGLVSSEQFF. The CDR3, as DNA: TGTGCCAGCAGACCTCCGGGACTAGTGTCGAGTGAGCAGTTCTTC.

A few counts support this clonotype. A read error may explain this, as a much larger clone is one base away. CDR3 bases: TGCAGTGCTACCGGGACTAGGCCCGGGTGGGATACGCAGTATTTT. Encoded protein: CSATGTRPGWDTQYF. The rearrangement links TRBV20-1 to TRBJ2-3; 8 bases are shared with TRBD2. Germline-derived CDR1 and CDR2 are DFQATT and SNEGSKA (reference sequence). CDR3 length: 15 residues. The ends lost 4 bases at V and 6 bases at J; junction bases unmatched: 12.

This clonotype was counted ten times or more. This chain joins TRBV18 and TRBJ2-1; D is undetermined. The CDR3 extends over 18 amino acids. Per germline, CDR1 KGHSH and CDR2 LQKENI. V lost 4 bases and J 8 bases, leaving 27 bases between the germline ends. The CDR3 loop is CASSLMILNDLTEDEQFF. CDR3 bases: TGTGCCAGCTCACTCATGATCCTCAATGACCTGACTGAGGATGAGCAGTTCTTC.

At least ten counts were recorded for this clonotype. The CDR3 sequence is CAWNSYSNQPQHF. CDR3 nucleotides: TGTGCCTGGAACAGTTATAGCAATCAGCCCCAGCATTTT. The chain links TRBV30 to TRBJ1-5; D gene uncertain. Germline assignment: CDR1 GTSNPN and CDR2 SVGIG (reference sequence). This CDR3 contains 13 residues. The ends were cut back, 4 bases at V and 0 bases at J, with 7 bases in the middle.

This clonotype was recorded at least ten times. This chain uses TRBV10-1 with TRBJ2-7, with D tentatively TRBD1 (6 bases). CDR1 WNHNN and CDR2 SYGVQD come from the germline V gene (reference sequence). V gave up 3 bases and J gave up 0 bases, with 15 bases separating them. The CDR3 sequence is 16 residues long. The DNA of the CDR3 is TGCGCCAGCAGTGACACCGGGACACCGAGCTCCTACGAGCAGTACTTC. The encoded protein is CASSDTGTPSSYEQYF.

This chain links TRBV7-3 with TRBJ2-1; a possible D gene is TRBD1 (6 bases). V shed 4 bases and J shed 8 bases, with 12 bases lying between them. Germline V gene data show CDR1 as SGHTA and CDR2 as FQGTGA. The CDR3 is 13 residues long. The CDR3 coding sequence is TGTGCCAGCAGCTCCCACAGGGCCCATGAGCAGTTCTTC. Its protein product is CASSSHRAHEQFF.

This clonotype was picked up many times. This chain uses TRBV7-8 with TRBJ2-1; D ambiguous. This CDR3 spans 14 amino acids. CDR1 is SGHVS, CDR2 FQNEAQ, per germline. The V end lost 3 bases, the J end lost 2 bases, and 8 bases lay between the germline ends. CDR3 nucleotide sequence: TGTGCCAGCAGCTTTGCTAAGGCCTACAATGAGCAGTTCTTC. Encoded protein: CASSFAKAYNEQFF. The variable domain in full, with the rest retrieved from reference TRBV7-8 and TRBJ2-1, is GAGVSQSPRYKVAKRGQDVALRCDPISGHVSLFWYQQALGQGPEFLTYFQNEAQLDKSGLPSDRFFAERPEGSVSTLKIQRTQQEDSAVYLCASSFAKAYNEQFFGPGTRLTVL.

This clonotype was detected only a few times. This could be a read error, since a much larger clone is one nucleotide away. V is TRBV13 and J is TRBJ2-7; D remains unclear. V was cut by 3 bases and J by 0 bases, with 12 bases left in between. The CDR3 has 15 amino acids. Germline V CDR1 and CDR2: PRHDT, FYEKMQ (reference sequence). CDR3 nucleotide sequence: TGTGCCAGCAGCTTTCGGTATAGTTTCTCCTACGAGCAGTACTTC. Translating it yields CASSFRYSFSYEQYF.

The chain combines TRBV6-1 with TRBJ2-4, with TRBD1 identical over 8 bases. Germline V gives CDR1 MNHNS, CDR2 SASEGT. The V segment lost 10 bases and the J segment 4 bases; nucleotides outside the gene matches: 6. The CDR3 is made up of 13 amino acids. CDR3 amino acids: CATHRTGKNIQYF. CDR3 sequence (DNA): TGTGCCACCCACAGGACAGGGAAAAACATTCAGTACTTC.

This sequence joins TRBV29-1 and TRBJ2-2; 7 bases line up with TRBD1. Germline values: CDR1 SQVTM, CDR2 ANQGSEA. Trimming took 5 bases from V and 6 from J; bases not matched to a gene: 3. The CDR3 sequence is 12 residues long. In DNA, the CDR3 is TGCAGCGTTCCAGGGGGTCCCGGGGAGCTGTTTTTT. Translating it yields CSVPGGPGELFF.

This clonotype was seen ten or more times. The rearrangement uses TRBV5-1 and TRBJ1-1, with D tentatively TRBD1 (6 bases). CDR1 and CDR2 (germline): SGHRS, YFSETQ. This CDR3 spans 15 amino acids. Trimming shortened V by 4 bases and J by 3 bases, and 16 bases separated the two germline ends. The DNA of the CDR3 is TGCGCCAGCAGCGCAGGACAGTTTATCCACACTGAAGCTTTCTTT. Translating it yields CASSAGQFIHTEAFF.

This clonotype was seen a handful of times. This chain links TRBV6-1 with TRBJ2-5; 7 bases agree with TRBD2. CDR3 length: 13 residues. The V and J ends lost 7 bases and 4 bases, in that order; junction bases with no gene match: 6. The germline gives CDR1 MNHNS, CDR2 SASEGT. The CDR3 sequence is CASTTGGRETQYF. CDR3 DNA: TGTGCCAGCACCACGGGGGGTCGAGAGACCCAGTACTTC.

This clonotype was found a few times. This chain uses TRBV20-1 with TRBJ2-1, with unresolved D. CDR3 length: 16 amino acids. Trimming pared 5 bases from V and 0 bases from J, leaving 17 bases between. CDR1 and CDR2 (germline): DFQATT, SNEGSKA (reference sequence). The CDR3 sequence is CSASPPARSSYNEQFF. In DNA, the CDR3 is TGCAGTGCTTCCCCACCTGCTAGGAGCTCCTACAATGAGCAGTTCTTC.

This clonotype was observed a handful of times. The chain recombines TRBV13 with TRBJ1-3; no firm D call. From germline, CDR1 is PRHDT and CDR2 FYEKMQ (reference sequence). Trimming cost V 5 bases and J 4 bases, with 6 bases left between them. The CDR3 loop spans 12 amino acids. The CDR3 bases are TGTGCCAGCAGCCCAGCCGGAAACACCATATATTTT. Its protein is CASSPAGNTIYF.

This clonotype has ten or more counts. J is TRBJ2-4 and V is TRBV30; no clear D. The CDR3 loop spans 11 amino acids. Looked up from germline, CDR1 is GTSNPN and CDR2 is SVGIG (reference sequence). The V end was cut by 1 base, the J end by 8 bases, with 6 bases between. The CDR3 nucleotides are TGTGCCTGGAGTGGGTCAGACATTCAGTACTTC. Its protein is CAWSGSDIQYF. The complete variable domain, with remaining parts taken from reference TRBV30 and TRBJ2-4, reads SQTIHQWPATLVQPVGSPLSLECTVEGTSNPNLYWYRQAAGRGLQLLFYSVGIGQISSEVPQNLSASRPQDRQFILSSKKLLLSDSGFYLCAWSGSDIQYFGAGTRLSVL.

This clonotype has a count of ten or more. The V gene is TRBV12-3 or TRBV12-4, the J gene TRBJ2-5; D not resolved. V lost 4 bases, J lost 5 bases, and 17 bases lay in between. The CDR3 runs 15 residues. For the CDR3, the DNA is TGTGCCAGCAGTTCCCGGGTCATTGGGCTTGAGACCCAGTACTTC. Residues: CASSSRVIGLETQYF.